The 10 T cell receptor beta chains in this list originate from one sample, sequenced in a study of cytomegalovirus exposure and HLA in healthy donors. The repertoire was sequenced with immunoSEQ multiplex PCR; TCRdb's copy has only in-frame clones and lacks some. This sample yields 150,000 to 200,000 clones, of which roughly 84% are seen a single time; around 7% belongs to the top ten. The sequencing sample was made of PBMCs. These receptors all stem from a man aged 18 to 35 in good health and CMV-seropositive.

The chain is built from TRBV5-6 and TRBJ1-4, with D perhaps matching TRBD1 (5 bases). Trimming removed 2 bases at V and 2 bases at J, with 7 bases between. Germline CDR1 SGHDT, CDR2 YYEEEE. CDR3 length: 14 amino acids. The CDR3 DNA follows: TGTGCCAGCAGCTTCAGGGCCACTAATGAAAAACTGTTTTTT. Translating gives CASSFRATNEKLFF. The variable domain in full, completed from reference TRBV5-6 and TRBJ1-4, reads DAGVTQSPTHLIKTRGQQVTLRCSPKSGHDTVSWYQQALGQGPQFIFQYYEEEERQRGNFPDRFSGHQFPNYSSELNVNALLLGDSALYLCASSFRATNEKLFFGSGTQLSVL.

The chain recombines TRBV19 with TRBJ2-3, with 8 bases lining up with TRBD1. CDR1 and CDR2 (germline): LNHDA, SQIVND (reference sequence). The CDR3 covers 16 residues. Losses at the gene ends were 5 bases for V and 2 bases for J; bases not matched to a gene: 9. The CDR3 sequence: CASSDQPGGSTDTQYF. The CDR3 DNA sequence: TGTGCCAGTAGTGATCAACCAGGGGGCTCCACAGATACGCAGTATTTT.

The table lists this clone with a count of one. CDR3 nucleotide sequence: TGTGCCAGCAGCTTTCGACCAGGGGAACCGAACACCGGGGAGCTGTTTTTT. Its translation is CASSFRPGEPNTGELFF. The chain combines TRBV9 with TRBJ2-2; D perhaps matches TRBD1 (6 bases). This CDR3 region has 17 residues. Germline loops: CDR1 SGDLS, CDR2 YYNGEE. Trimming stripped 4 bases from V and 0 bases from J, with 16 bases between. The entire variable domain, with the rest obtained from reference TRBV9 and TRBJ2-2, is as follows: DSGVTQTPKHLITATGQRVTLRCSPRSGDLSVYWYQQSLDQGLQFLIQYYNGEERAKGNILERFSAQQFPDLHSELNLSSLELGDSALYFCASSFRPGEPNTGELFFGEGSRLTVL.

The chain has TRBV4-1 and TRBJ2-3; 10 bases are shared with TRBD1. The CDR3 is 16 residues long. J was trimmed by 1 base and V by 4 bases; bases with no gene match: 5. Germline values: CDR1 MGHRA, CDR2 YSYEKL. CDR3 in DNA: TGCGCCAGCAGCCCCCCGGGGACAGGGGGCACAGATACGCAGTATTTT. Protein: CASSPPGTGGTDTQYF.

This clone was recorded once. DNA of the CDR3: TGCGCCAGCAGCAGTGGACAGGGCCCCTACGAGCAGTACTTC. Translating gives CASSSGQGPYEQYF. The chain has TRBV4-3 and TRBJ2-7, with 8 bases aligning to TRBD1. Per germline, CDR1 LGHNA and CDR2 YSLEER. This CDR3 is 14 amino acids long. The V gene end was trimmed by 5 bases and the J gene end by 2 bases; junction bases not matched to a gene: 5.

V usage is TRBV11-2 and J usage is TRBJ2-5, with D possibly TRBD2 on 5 matching bases. Trimming took 0 bases from V and 5 from J, leaving 13 bases between them. Per germline, CDR1 SGHAT and CDR2 FQNNGV. CDR3 length: 15 amino acids. The DNA of the CDR3 is TGTGCCAGCAGCTTAGATGGAGGAGGATTGGAGACCCAGTACTTC. Its protein product is CASSLDGGGLETQYF.

J is TRBJ2-7 and V is TRBV7-6; 7 positions match TRBD2. Germline V gene data show CDR1 as SGHVS and CDR2 as FNYEAQ. V shed 4 bases and J 1 base; nucleotides not matched to a gene: 7. The CDR3 extends over 15 amino acids. CDR3 nucleotide sequence: TGTGCCAGCAGCTCAGAAGTTAGCGGGTCCTACGAGCAGTACTTC. Residues: CASSSEVSGSYEQYF.

The chain employs TRBV7-9 and TRBJ2-5, with D unclear. This CDR3 is 13 amino acids long. The germline CDR1 and CDR2 sequences are SEHNR and FQNEAQ (reference sequence). The V gene lost 4 bases and the J gene lost 2 bases, with 8 bases spanning the gap. The CDR3 sequence is CASSSDSQETQYF. The CDR3 DNA reads TGTGCCAGCAGCTCAGACTCTCAAGAGACCCAGTACTTC. Drawing the rest from reference TRBV7-9 and TRBJ2-5, the complete variable domain is DTGVSQNPRHKITKRGQNVTFRCDPISEHNRLYWYRQTLGQGPEFLTYFQNEAQLEKSRLLSDRFSAERPKGSFSTLEIQRTEQGDSAMYLCASSSDSQETQYFGPGTRLLVL.

This clone was recorded only once. The rearrangement joins TRBV7-8 to TRBJ2-2, with D perhaps TRBD1 (6 bases). The CDR3 is 16 residues long. V was cut by 0 bases and J by 1 base, with 9 bases left in between. Germline CDR1 is SGHVS and CDR2 is FQNEAQ. CDR3 sequence (DNA): TGTGCCAGCAGCTTAGCACAGGGATGGAACACCGGGGAGCTGTTTTTT. Encoded protein: CASSLAQGWNTGELFF.

The gene calls are TRBV19 and TRBJ1-5; 7 positions match TRBD1. Germline values: CDR1 LNHDA, CDR2 SQIVND (reference sequence). V was pared by 4 bases and J by 0 bases, with 6 bases of the junction left unmatched. This CDR3 comprises 16 residues. CDR3 bases: TGTGCCAGTAGTAACGGACAGGCGTTTAGCAATCAGCCCCAGCATTTT. This codes for CASSNGQAFSNQPQHF.